The next 20 T cell receptor beta chains were all read from a single sample in a study of blood T cell repertoires in COVID-19. Sequencing used immunoSEQ multiplex PCR; TCRdb keeps in-frame clones, though not all of them. The table lists roughly 52,000 clones, around 84% of them singletons, with about 6.4% in the top ten. Sequenced input: peripheral blood. These receptors originate from a human donor in a cohort sampled during active or convalescent COVID-19.

The DNA of the CDR3 is TGTGCCAGCAGCCACGAATCTGACAGGGTAGAGACCCAGTACTTC. Its protein product is CASSHESDRVETQYF. This rearrangement joins TRBV5-4 to TRBJ2-5, with 7 positions matching TRBD1. J gave up 4 bases and V 4 bases, and 10 bases lay outside the gene matches. Germline V CDR1 and CDR2: SGHNT, YYREEE (reference sequence). The CDR3 runs 15 residues.

This clone was seen only a few times. The chain links TRBV12-1 to TRBJ1-3; the table assigns TRBD1, which was not confirmed against the DNA. TRBV12-1 is designated a pseudogene. The CDR3 loop spans 11 amino acids. The CDR3 region is CASTPTGEIYF. In nucleotides, the CDR3 is TGTGCCAGCACCCCCACAGGGGAAATATATTTT.

CDR3 region: CASSLGVSGGAWETQYF. The CDR3 DNA sequence: TGTGCCAGCAGCTTAGGGGTTAGCGGGGGGGCCTGGGAGACCCAGTACTTC. This chain connects TRBV7-2 to TRBJ2-5; 11 nucleotides agree with TRBD2. Germline-derived CDR1 and CDR2 are SGHTA and FQGNSA. The CDR3 is 17 residues long. V shed 1 base and J 5 bases; nucleotides not matched to a gene: 9.

V gene TRBV29-1 combines with J gene TRBJ1-2, with D possibly TRBD1 on 5 matching bases. Germline V gene sequence: CDR1 SQVTM, CDR2 ANQGSEA. The V end lost 4 bases, the J end lost 6 bases, and 6 bases lay between the germline ends. The CDR3 contains 10 residues. The CDR3 here is CSVGGDGYTF. DNA of the CDR3: TGCAGCGTTGGGGGCGATGGCTACACCTTC.

This clone has just a few counts. The chain employs TRBV10-3 and TRBJ1-3, with D hard to call. The length of the CDR3 is 16 residues. V lost 0 bases and J lost 0, with 9 bases in between. Looked up from germline, CDR1 is ENHRY and CDR2 is SYGVKD. CDR3 in DNA: TGTGCCATCAGTGAGTCGAGCCCTCTCTCTGGAAACACCATATATTTT. Translation: CAISESSPLSGNTIYF.

The chain links TRBV7-2 to TRBJ1-5, with 7 bases that match TRBD1. Germline CDR1 SGHTA, CDR2 FQGNSA. The CDR3 spans 15 residues. The V and J ends lost 1 base and 6 bases, in that order; junction bases with no gene match: 6. In nucleotides, the CDR3 is TGTGCCAGCAGCTTAGACGCCAGGGGGTTTCAGCCCCAGCATTTT. This translates into CASSLDARGFQPQHF.

The CDR3 sequence is CASSIRGGEGGYTF. The CDR3, as DNA: TGCGCCAGCAGCATAAGAGGGGGCGAAGGAGGCTACACCTTC. The rearrangement uses TRBV5-1 and TRBJ1-2; TRBD1 agrees at 7 bases. The CDR3 contains 14 residues. Germline CDR1 is SGHRS and CDR2 is YFSETQ. V trimming: 4 bases; J trimming: 8 bases; junction bases outside the gene matches: 11.

The chain uses TRBV18 and TRBJ2-5; unclear D gene. Germline V gene sequence: CDR1 KGHSH, CDR2 LQKENI. The CDR3 spans 16 residues. V lost 3 bases, J lost 0 bases, and 14 bases lay in between. CDR3 sequence reads: CASSPSVNSYQETQYF. Written as DNA, the CDR3 is TGTGCCAGCTCACCTTCGGTCAATTCTTACCAAGAGACCCAGTACTTC.

The chain recombines TRBV7-9 with TRBJ2-1; TRBD1 matches at 7 bases. V dropped 5 bases and J dropped 7; count of bases not matched to a gene: 8. Per germline, CDR1 SEHNR and CDR2 FQNEAQ (reference sequence). The CDR3 totals 14 residues. The CDR3 is CASSGRQGLNEQFF. The CDR3 region has the DNA TGTGCCAGCAGCGGACGACAGGGTTTAAATGAGCAGTTCTTC. The variable domain in full, completed from reference TRBV7-9 and TRBJ2-1, reads DTGVSQNPRHKITKRGQNVTFRCDPISEHNRLYWYRQTLGQGPEFLTYFQNEAQLEKSRLLSDRFSAERPKGSFSTLEIQRTEQGDSAMYLCASSGRQGLNEQFFGPGTRLTVL.

This chain links TRBV6-2 or TRBV6-3 with TRBJ1-2, with D perhaps matching TRBD1 (6 bases). This CDR3 spans 16 amino acids. V lost 2 bases, J lost 8 bases, and 21 bases lay in between. Germline V lookup: CDR1 MNHEY, CDR2 SVGEGT. The CDR3 region has the DNA TGTGCCAGCAGTTACGAACCGCTCCCGACAGGTTTGGGCTACACCTTC. Translating it yields CASSYEPLPTGLGYTF.

A few counts support this clone. The chain joins TRBV7-8 to TRBJ2-2; 7 positions match TRBD1. CDR1 and CDR2 from the germline V gene are SGHVS and FQNEAQ. V lost 5 bases to trimming and J lost 1 base; unmatched junction nucleotides: 1. The length of the CDR3 is 14 residues. The DNA of the CDR3 is TGTGCCAGCAGCCGACAGGGGAACACCGGGGAGCTGTTTTTT. Translated, it gives CASSRQGNTGELFF.

The chain combines TRBV5-8 with TRBJ1-4; D is unresolved. The CDR3 length is 12 residues. Germline assignment: CDR1 SGHTS and CDR2 YDEGEE. V was shortened by 4 bases and J by 8 bases, with 9 bases between the two germline ends. This CDR3 is CASSQVEEKLFF. DNA for the CDR3: TGTGCCAGCAGCCAAGTGGAGGAAAAACTGTTTTTT.

The rearrangement uses TRBV29-1 and TRBJ1-5; D is possibly TRBD1 (5 bases). CDR1 and CDR2 (germline): SQVTM, ANQGSEA. With 5 bases removed from V and 3 bases from J, the gap between germline ends came to 14 bases. This CDR3 contains 14 residues. The CDR3 DNA reads as TGCAGCGTTATGGGTGGGGGGGACAATCAGCCCCAGCATTTT. Its translation is CSVMGGGDNQPQHF.

CDR3 sequence: CASSGGQGRYGYTF. In DNA, the CDR3 is TGTGCCAGCAGCGGCGGACAGGGGCGCTATGGCTACACCTTC. The V gene is TRBV6-5, the J gene TRBJ1-2, with 9 bases matching TRBD1. V was pared by 6 bases and J by 4 bases, with 6 bases of the junction left unmatched. This CDR3 contains 14 residues. Germline loops: CDR1 MNHEY, CDR2 SVGAGI.

This clone was counted between two and nine times. The chain is built from TRBV27 and TRBJ1-6; no firm D call. Germline CDR1 is MNHEY and CDR2 is SMNVEV (reference sequence). This CDR3 is 12 amino acids long. V was clipped by 5 bases and J by 6 bases, with 5 bases between them. CDR3 DNA: TGTGCCAGCAGTGAACTTAATTCACCCCTCCACTTT. It yields the protein CASSELNSPLHF.

J is TRBJ2-3 and V is TRBV6-5, with D possibly TRBD2 on 6 matching bases. V dropped 7 bases and J dropped 6 bases, with 17 bases sitting between them. This CDR3 has 14 amino acids. Germline CDR1 reads MNHEY; CDR2 reads SVGAGI. The CDR3 loop is CASMRGLLGDTQYF. CDR3 sequence (DNA): TGTGCCAGCATGAGGGGACTCCTGGGGGATACGCAGTATTTT.

V is TRBV6-6 and J is TRBJ2-3, with D tentatively TRBD2 (7 bases). The CDR3 has 14 amino acids. V was pared by 11 bases and J by 4 bases, with 19 bases between. Per germline, CDR1 MNHNY and CDR2 SVGAGI (reference sequence). The CDR3 DNA reads as TGTGCCTCCTATCGGGGGGCGGGGGCAGATACGCAGTATTTT. Its protein is CASYRGAGADTQYF.

J is TRBJ2-7 and V is TRBV6-2 or TRBV6-3, with D perhaps TRBD1 (6 bases). The CDR3 contains 11 residues. Trimming took 6 bases from V and 6 from J, leaving 9 bases between them. Per the germline V gene, CDR1 is MNHEY and CDR2 is SVGEGT. The CDR3 nucleotides are TGTGCCAGCAGCCCCAGGGGCGAGCAGTACTTC. This gives the protein CASSPRGEQYF.

This clone has at least ten counts. The chain has TRBV7-8 and TRBJ2-7; 7 nucleotides match TRBD1. The length of the CDR3 is 15 residues. Losses at the gene ends were 5 bases for V and 1 base for J; bases not matched to a gene: 8. Germline values: CDR1 SGHVS, CDR2 FQNEAQ. The CDR3, as DNA: TGTGCCAGCAGCGCCCGGACAGGAATTTCCTACGAGCAGTACTTC. As protein: CASSARTGISYEQYF.

The CDR3 region is CASSEWGTGGWQYF. For the CDR3, the DNA is TGTGCCAGCAGTGAATGGGGCACAGGGGGCTGGCAGTACTTC. The J gene is TRBJ2-7, the V gene TRBV2, with TRBD1 matching 9 bases. The CDR3 consists of 14 residues. Germline V gene lookup returns CDR1 SNHLY and CDR2 FYNNEI. V lost 2 bases to trimming and J lost 9 bases; unmatched junction nucleotides: 8.